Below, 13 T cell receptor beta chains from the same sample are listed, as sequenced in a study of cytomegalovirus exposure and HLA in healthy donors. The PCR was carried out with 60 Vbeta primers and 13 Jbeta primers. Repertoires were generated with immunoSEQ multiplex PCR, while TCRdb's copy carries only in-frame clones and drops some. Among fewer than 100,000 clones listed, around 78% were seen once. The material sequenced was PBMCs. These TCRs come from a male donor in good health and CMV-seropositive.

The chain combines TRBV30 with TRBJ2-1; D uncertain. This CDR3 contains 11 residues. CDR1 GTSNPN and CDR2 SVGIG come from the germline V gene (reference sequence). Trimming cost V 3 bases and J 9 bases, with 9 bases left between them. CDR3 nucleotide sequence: TGTGCCTGGAGATCACTCATTGAGCAGTTCTTC. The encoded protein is CAWRSLIEQFF. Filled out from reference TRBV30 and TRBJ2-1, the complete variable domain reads SQTIHQWPATLVQPVGSPLSLECTVEGTSNPNLYWYRQAAGRGLQLLFYSVGIGQISSEVPQNLSASRPQDRQFILSSKKLLLSDSGFYLCAWRSLIEQFFGPGTRLTVL.

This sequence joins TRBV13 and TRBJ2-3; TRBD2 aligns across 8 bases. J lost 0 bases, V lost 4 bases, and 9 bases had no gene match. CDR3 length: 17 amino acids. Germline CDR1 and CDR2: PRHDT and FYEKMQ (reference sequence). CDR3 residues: CASSSGLAPTSTDTQYF. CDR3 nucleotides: TGTGCCAGCAGCTCCGGACTAGCACCGACTAGCACAGATACGCAGTATTTT.

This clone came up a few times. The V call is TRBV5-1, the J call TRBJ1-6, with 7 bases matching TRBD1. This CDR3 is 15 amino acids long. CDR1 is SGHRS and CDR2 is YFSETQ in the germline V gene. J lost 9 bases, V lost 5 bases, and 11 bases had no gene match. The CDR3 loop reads CASRDRQGTRSPLHF. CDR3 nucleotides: TGCGCCAGCAGGGACAGACAGGGAACTCGTTCACCCCTCCACTTT.

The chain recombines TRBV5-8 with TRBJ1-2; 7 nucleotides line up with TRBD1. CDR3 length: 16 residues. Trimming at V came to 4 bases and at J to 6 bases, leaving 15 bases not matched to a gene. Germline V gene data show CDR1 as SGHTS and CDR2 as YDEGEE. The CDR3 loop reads CASSQEGAGGWNGYTF. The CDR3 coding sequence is TGTGCCAGCAGCCAGGAGGGTGCAGGGGGATGGAATGGCTACACCTTC. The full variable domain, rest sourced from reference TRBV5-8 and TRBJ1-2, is EAGVTQSPTHLIKTRGQQATLRCSPISGHTSVYWYQQALGLGLQFLLWYDEGEERNRGNFPPRFSGRQFPNYSSELNVNALELEDSALYLCASSQEGAGGWNGYTFGSGTRLTVV.

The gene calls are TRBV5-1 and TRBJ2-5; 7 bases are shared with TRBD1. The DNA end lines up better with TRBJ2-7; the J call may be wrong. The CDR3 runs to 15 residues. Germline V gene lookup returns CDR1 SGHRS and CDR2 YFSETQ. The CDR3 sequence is CASSLQQGSSYEQYF. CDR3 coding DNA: TGCGCCAGCAGCTTGCAACAGGGGAGCTCCTACGAGCAGTACTTC.

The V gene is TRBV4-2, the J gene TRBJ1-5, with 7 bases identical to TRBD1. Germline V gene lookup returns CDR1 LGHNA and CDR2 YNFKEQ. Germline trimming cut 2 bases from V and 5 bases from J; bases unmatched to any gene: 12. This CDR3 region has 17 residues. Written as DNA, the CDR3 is TGTGCCAGCAGCCAAACCCCCCGTGGCCAGGGGGATCAGCCCCAGCATTTT. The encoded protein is CASSQTPRGQGDQPQHF.

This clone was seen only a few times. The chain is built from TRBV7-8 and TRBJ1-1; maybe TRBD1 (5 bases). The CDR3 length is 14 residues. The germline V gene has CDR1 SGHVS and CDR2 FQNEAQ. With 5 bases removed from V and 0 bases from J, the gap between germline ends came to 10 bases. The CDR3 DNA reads TGTGCCAGCAGCCTACAGGACATGAACACTGAAGCTTTCTTT. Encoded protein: CASSLQDMNTEAFF.

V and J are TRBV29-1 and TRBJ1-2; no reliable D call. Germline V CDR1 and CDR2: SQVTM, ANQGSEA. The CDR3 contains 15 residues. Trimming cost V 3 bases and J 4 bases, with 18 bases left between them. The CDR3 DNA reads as TGCAGCGTTGAGGAGGATGGAACGGCTACCTATGGCTACACCTTC. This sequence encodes CSVEEDGTATYGYTF.

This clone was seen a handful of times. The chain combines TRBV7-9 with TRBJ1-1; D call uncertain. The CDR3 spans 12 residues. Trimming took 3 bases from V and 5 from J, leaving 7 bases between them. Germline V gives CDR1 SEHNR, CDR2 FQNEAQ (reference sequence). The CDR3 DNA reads TGTGCCAGCAGCTTCGGAGAGACTGAAGCTTTCTTT. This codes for CASSFGETEAFF.

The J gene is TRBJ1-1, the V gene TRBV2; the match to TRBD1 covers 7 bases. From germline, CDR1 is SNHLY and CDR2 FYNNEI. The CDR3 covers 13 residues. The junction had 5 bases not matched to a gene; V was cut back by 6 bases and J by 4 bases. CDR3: CASSLGQLTEAFF. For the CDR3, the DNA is TGTGCCAGCAGCCTGGGACAGCTCACTGAAGCTTTCTTT.

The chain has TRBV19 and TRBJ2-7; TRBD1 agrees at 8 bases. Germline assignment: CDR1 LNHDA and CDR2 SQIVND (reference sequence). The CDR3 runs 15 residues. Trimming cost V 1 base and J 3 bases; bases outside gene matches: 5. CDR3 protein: CASSIGTGNFYEQYF. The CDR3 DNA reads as TGTGCCAGTAGTATAGGGACAGGGAATTTCTACGAGCAGTACTTC.

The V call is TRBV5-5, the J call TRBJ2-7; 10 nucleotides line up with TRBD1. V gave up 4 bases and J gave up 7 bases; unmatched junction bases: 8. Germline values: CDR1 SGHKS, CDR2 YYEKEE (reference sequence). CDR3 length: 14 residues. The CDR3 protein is CASSGTGVPREQYF. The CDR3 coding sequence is TGTGCCAGCAGCGGGACAGGGGTCCCCCGAGAGCAGTACTTC.

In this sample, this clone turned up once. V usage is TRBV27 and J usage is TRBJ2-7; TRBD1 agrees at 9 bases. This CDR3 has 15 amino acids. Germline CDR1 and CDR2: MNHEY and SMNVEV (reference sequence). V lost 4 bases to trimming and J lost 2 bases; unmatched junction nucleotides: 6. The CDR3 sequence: CASSSGQGTAYEQYF. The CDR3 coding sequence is TGTGCCAGCAGTTCGGGACAGGGCACGGCCTACGAGCAGTACTTC.